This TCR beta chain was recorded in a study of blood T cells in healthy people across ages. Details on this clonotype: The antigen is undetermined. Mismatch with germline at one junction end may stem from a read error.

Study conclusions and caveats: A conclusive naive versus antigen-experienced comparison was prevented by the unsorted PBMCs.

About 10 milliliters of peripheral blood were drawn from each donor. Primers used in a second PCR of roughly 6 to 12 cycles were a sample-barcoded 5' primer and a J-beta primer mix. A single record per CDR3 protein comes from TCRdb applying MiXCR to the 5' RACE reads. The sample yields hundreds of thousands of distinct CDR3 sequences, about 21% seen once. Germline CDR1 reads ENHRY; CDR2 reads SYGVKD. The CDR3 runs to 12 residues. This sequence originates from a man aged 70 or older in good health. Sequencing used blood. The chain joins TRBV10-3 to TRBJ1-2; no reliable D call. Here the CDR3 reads CAISGREDGYTF. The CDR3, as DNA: TGCGCCATCAGTGGGAGGGAGGATGGCTACACCTTC.